This T cell receptor beta chain was recorded in a study of blood T cell repertoires in COVID-19. Study-level information: Samples taken during acute and convalescent COVID-19 were collected in the United States, Italy and Spain.

J lost 5 bases, V lost 5 bases, and 12 bases had no gene match. The CDR3 consists of 16 residues. Germline-derived CDR1 and CDR2 are SGHNT and YYREEE (reference sequence). Method: immunoSEQ multiplex PCR; TCRdb's copy keeps in-frame clones and lacks some. Of about 21,000 clones listed, approximately 86% are singletons. Sequenced: peripheral blood. This chain links TRBV5-4 with TRBJ2-5; 10 nucleotides line up with TRBD2. This sequence originates from a man aged 65 to 79 with acute or convalescent COVID-19. The CDR3 sequence is CASRTDSGRAPETQYF. CDR3 DNA sequence: TGTGCCAGCAGAACCGACAGCGGGAGGGCCCCGGAGACCCAGTACTTC.